This TCR beta chain was retrieved from a study of blood T cell repertoires in COVID-19. Across the whole study: Sources were T cells, B-cell-depleted T cells, or PBMCs; the material itself was cDNA or gDNA.

Libraries were prepared by immunoSEQ multiplex PCR; TCRdb keeps only in-frame clonotypes and omits some of them. The sample yields a few hundred thousand clones, about 86% seen once. Sequenced material: peripheral blood. This clonotype was sampled from a woman aged 50 to 60 with acute or convalescent COVID-19.

CDR3 coding DNA: TGTGCCAGCAGTTTATGGGCGGGCACTGAAGCTTTCTTT. Its translation is CASSLWAGTEAFF. The chain is built from TRBV27 and TRBJ1-1; unclear D gene. Germline V gives CDR1 MNHEY, CDR2 SMNVEV (reference sequence). The CDR3 is 13 amino acids. V was shortened by 1 base and J by 4 bases, with 7 bases between the two germline ends.